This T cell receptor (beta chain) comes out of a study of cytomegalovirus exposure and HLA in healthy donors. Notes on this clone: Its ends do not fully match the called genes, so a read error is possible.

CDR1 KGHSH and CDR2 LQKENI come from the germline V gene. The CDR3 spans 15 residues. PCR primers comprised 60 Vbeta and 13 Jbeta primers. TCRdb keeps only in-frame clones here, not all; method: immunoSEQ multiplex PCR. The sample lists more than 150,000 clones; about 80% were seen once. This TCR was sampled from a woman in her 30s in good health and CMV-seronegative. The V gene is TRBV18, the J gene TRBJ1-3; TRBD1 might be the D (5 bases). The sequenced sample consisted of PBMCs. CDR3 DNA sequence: TGTGCCAGCTCTCCACTTGGGGCGGCGGGAAACACCATATATTTT. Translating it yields CASSPLGAAGNTIYF.